A single sample is the source of the 22 T cell receptor beta chains below, sequenced in a study of early T cells in non-severe SARS-CoV-2 infection. TCRdb re-called the 5' RACE reads with MiXCR, one entry per CDR3 protein. The sample contains some 70,000 distinct CDR3 sequences, 4.9% of which appear only once. The sample was whole blood. The source of these receptors is an adult who was a healthcare worker with PCR-confirmed SARS-CoV-2 infection or an uninfected control (not recorded which).

The V call is TRBV7-6, the J call TRBJ2-3, with D maybe TRBD2 (6 bases). This CDR3 has 14 residues. Germline assignment: CDR1 SGHVS and CDR2 FNYEAQ. V was shortened by 8 bases and J by 3 bases, with 15 bases between the two germline ends. The CDR3 coding sequence is TGTGCCAGCCGAGGGGCTAGCGCGACAGATACGCAGTATTTT. Protein sequence: CASRGASATDTQYF.

This clonotype was recorded many times. The rearrangement uses TRBV20-1 and TRBJ1-1; D remains unclear. The length of the CDR3 is 13 residues. Germline loops: CDR1 DFQATT, CDR2 SNEGSKA (reference sequence). Trimming stripped 3 bases from V and 0 bases from J, with 8 bases between. Here the CDR3 reads CSASGPLNTEAFF. CDR3 in DNA: TGCAGTGCTAGTGGACCGTTGAACACTGAAGCTTTCTTT.

This clonotype turned up a few times. The rearrangement uses TRBV29-1 and TRBJ2-7; D call uncertain. This CDR3 is 12 amino acids long. Germline V gives CDR1 SQVTM, CDR2 ANQGSEA. V lost 7 bases, J lost 5 bases, and 15 bases lay in between. CDR3 nucleotides: TGCAGCGCAGGCGTCCGTTTGAACGAGCAGTACTTC. Amino acids: CSAGVRLNEQYF.

At least ten counts were recorded for this clonotype. The rearrangement uses TRBV11-2 and TRBJ2-5, with 9 bases matching TRBD1. This CDR3 has 14 residues. Germline-derived CDR1 and CDR2 are SGHAT and FQNNGV. The V and J ends lost 2 bases and 4 bases, in that order; junction bases with no gene match: 2. This CDR3 reads CASSLNRGRETQYF. The CDR3 DNA is TGTGCCAGCAGCTTAAACAGGGGGCGAGAGACCCAGTACTTC.

This clonotype was counted many times. A junction end diverges from the germline sequence, so it may reflect a read error. The chain recombines TRBV6-5 with TRBJ2-7; D remains ambiguous. The CDR3 is 15 residues long. CDR1 is MNHEY and CDR2 is SVGAGI in the germline V gene. CDR3 DNA sequence: TGCGCCAGCAGTTACGGAGAAGGATTTTGGGACGAGCAGTACTTC. It encodes CASSYGEGFWDEQYF.

The table lists this clonotype with a few counts. The rearrangement joins TRBV30 to TRBJ1-2; possibly TRBD1 for D (6 bases). Deletions cut 0 bases from V and 7 bases from J, with 12 bases between. CDR1 and CDR2 from the germline V gene are GTSNPN and SVGIG (reference sequence). This CDR3 comprises 13 residues. This chain's CDR3 is CAWSVAGELGYTF. In DNA form, the CDR3 reads TGTGCCTGGAGTGTAGCAGGGGAACTTGGCTACACCTTC.

Judged by abundance, this clonotype is medium-sized (0.01 to 0.1%). The chain is built from TRBV9 and TRBJ2-3; 7 bases fit TRBD2. The CDR3 spans 18 residues. Germline trimming cut 3 bases from V and 7 bases from J; bases unmatched to any gene: 20. Germline CDR1 SGDLS, CDR2 YYNGEE. The CDR3 reads CASSAEGEELARTNTQYF. The CDR3 DNA sequence: TGTGCCAGCAGCGCCGAAGGGGAGGAACTAGCGCGGACAAATACGCAGTATTTT.

V usage is TRBV2 and J usage is TRBJ1-5; D not resolved. Germline loops: CDR1 SNHLY, CDR2 FYNNEI. Trimming stripped 5 bases from V and 4 bases from J, with 6 bases between. CDR3 length equals 12 residues. The CDR3 nucleotides are TGTGCCAGCAGTAGGGATAATCAGCCCCAGCATTTT. It specifies CASSRDNQPQHF.

This clonotype has ten or more counts. The chain is built from TRBV27 and TRBJ2-5; 10 nucleotides align to TRBD2. The CDR3 sequence is 18 residues long. Germline CDR1 and CDR2: MNHEY and SMNVEV (reference sequence). V dropped 5 bases and J dropped 1; count of bases not matched to a gene: 13. The CDR3 loop reads CASSPGLAANAAQETQYF. The CDR3 nucleotides read TGTGCCAGCAGTCCAGGACTAGCGGCGAACGCAGCCCAAGAGACCCAGTACTTC.

The rearrangement uses TRBV6-2 or TRBV6-3 and TRBJ2-7; 9 bases are shared with TRBD1. The CDR3 is made up of 15 amino acids. Germline V gene data show CDR1 as MNHEY and CDR2 as SVGEGT. J lost 5 bases, V lost 4 bases, and 9 bases had no gene match. Here the CDR3 reads CASSSPGQGVDEQYF. CDR3 DNA: TGTGCCAGCAGTTCCCCGGGACAGGGTGTCGACGAGCAGTACTTC.

This clonotype was counted at least ten times. The chain employs TRBV28 and TRBJ2-3; D perhaps matches TRBD2 (6 bases). V lost 10 bases and J 2 bases, leaving 19 bases between the germline ends. The CDR3 loop spans 15 amino acids. Germline CDR1 and CDR2: MDHEN and SYDVKM. This CDR3 is CATAASGLHTDTQYF. CDR3 nucleotide sequence: TGTGCCACCGCGGCTTCGGGACTTCACACAGATACGCAGTATTTT.

This clonotype was seen at least ten times. The chain employs TRBV24-1 and TRBJ2-1; no definite D call. The CDR3 consists of 14 residues. Looked up from germline, CDR1 is KGHDR and CDR2 is SFDVKD. V was pared by 5 bases and J by 7 bases, with 14 bases between. In nucleotides, the CDR3 is TGTGCCACCAGTGGGCGCCAGCACGGGAATGAGCAGTTCTTC. This codes for CATSGRQHGNEQFF.

The table lists this clonotype with many counts. CDR3 sequence: CASSLGGPGTTEAFF. The CDR3 DNA reads as TGTGCCAGCAGCTTAGGTGGACCTGGGACCACTGAAGCTTTCTTT. The gene calls are TRBV7-2 and TRBJ1-1, with D tentatively TRBD1 (5 bases). The CDR3 loop spans 15 amino acids. Germline V gives CDR1 SGHTA, CDR2 FQGNSA. The V end was cut by 1 base, the J end by 4 bases, with 13 bases between.

Note on this clonotype: Just one base apart from a much larger clone, this may be a read error. This chain joins TRBV12-3 or TRBV12-4 and TRBJ2-6; perhaps TRBD2 as D (5 bases). This CDR3 region has 15 residues. V was shortened by 2 bases and J by 2 bases, with 7 bases between the two germline ends. The CDR3 spells CASSLRGTGANVLTF. The DNA for the CDR3 is TGTGCCAGCAGTTTAAGAGGGACTGGGGCCAACGTCCTGACTTTC.

This clonotype was seen many times. The rearrangement uses TRBV29-1 and TRBJ2-2; D perhaps matches TRBD2 (5 bases). V lost 4 bases and J lost 5, with 14 bases in between. Germline CDR1 reads SQVTM; CDR2 reads ANQGSEA. The CDR3 is 14 residues long. CDR3 region: CSVVRDRDTGELFF. The CDR3 DNA sequence: TGCAGCGTTGTCCGGGATCGGGATACCGGGGAGCTGTTTTTT.

The chain recombines TRBV20-1 with TRBJ2-7; D possibly matches TRBD1 or TRBD2 (5 bases each). The CDR3 spans 14 residues. Germline CDR1 is DFQATT and CDR2 is SNEGSKA (reference sequence). Trimming pared 4 bases from V and 3 bases from J, leaving 16 bases between. As DNA, the CDR3 is TGCAGTGCTACCGGGACGAAGGATATCTACGAGCAGTACTTC. This translates into CSATGTKDIYEQYF.

This clonotype turned up a few times. The chain couples TRBV12-3 or TRBV12-4 to TRBJ2-1; D possibly matches TRBD1 or TRBD2 (5 bases each). The CDR3 has 14 amino acids. Trimming cost V 5 bases and J 12 bases, with 20 bases left between them. Here the CDR3 DNA reads TGTGCCAGCAGTCCCTCCGGGACCTTTCTGGGGCAGTTCTTC. It translates to CASSPSGTFLGQFF.

In this sample, this clonotype turned up a few times. A junction boundary mismatches the germline segment, possibly from a read error. This rearrangement joins TRBV7-2 to TRBJ2-3; D unresolved. The germline gives CDR1 SGHTA, CDR2 FQGNSA. The CDR3 contains 14 residues. The CDR3 DNA reads TGTGCCAGCAGCCCACTCGTAAGCACAGATGCGCAGTATTTT. This codes for CASSPLVSTDAQYF.

The V and J genes are TRBV20-1 and TRBJ2-1; 7 bases are shared with TRBD2. The CDR3 is 14 amino acids. Per the germline V gene, CDR1 is DFQATT and CDR2 is SNEGSKA (reference sequence). Trimming removed 6 bases from V and 7 bases from J; junction bases left unmatched: 12. The CDR3 sequence: CSADERRENNEQFF. The DNA of the CDR3 is TGCAGTGCCGACGAACGGCGGGAGAATAATGAGCAGTTCTTC.

This clonotype was detected only a few times. The CDR3 region is CAISKGDSFGEQYF. The CDR3 coding sequence is TGTGCCATCAGTAAGGGGGACAGCTTCGGGGAGCAGTACTTC. The chain links TRBV10-3 to TRBJ2-7; 7 bases align to TRBD1. Germline V CDR1 and CDR2: ENHRY, SYGVKD. This CDR3 contains 14 residues. The trim removed 5 bases at V and 7 bases at J, leaving 11 bases unmatched.

V and J are TRBV6-5 and TRBJ1-6; D is undetermined. Germline assignment: CDR1 MNHEY and CDR2 SVGAGI. With 6 bases removed from V and 8 bases from J, the gap between germline ends came to 17 bases. This CDR3 is built from 15 residues. The CDR3 here is CASRRYEAKDSPLHF. The CDR3 DNA reads as TGTGCCAGCAGACGATACGAGGCCAAAGATTCACCCCTCCACTTT.

The chain recombines TRBV4-2 with TRBJ2-1; D ambiguous. The CDR3 runs 14 residues. CDR1 is LGHNA and CDR2 is YNFKEQ in the germline V gene. V lost 1 base and J 0 bases, leaving 4 bases between the germline ends. Here the CDR3 DNA reads TGTGCCAGCAGCCAAGGTGGCTCCTACAATGAGCAGTTCTTC. It translates to CASSQGGSYNEQFF.